This T cell receptor beta chain was profiled in a study of T-cell memory formation after mild COVID-19. Whole-study context: TCR clusters mostly belonged to single donors.

One entry per CDR3 protein results from TCRdb running MiXCR on the 5' RACE reads. The sample holds 560,000 or so distinct CDR3 sequences, 15% to 20% seen once. This clonotype appeared a few times. Deletions cut 5 bases from V and 5 bases from J, with 13 bases between. The CDR3 has 13 residues. Germline V CDR1 and CDR2: SGHRS, YFSETQ. Material: PBMCs or a T cell subset sorted from them (not recorded which). The J gene is TRBJ2-5, the V gene TRBV5-1, with D perhaps given as TRBD1 or TRBD2 (5 bases each). The sequence came from an adult woman who had mild COVID-19 (a few samples of this study predate the infection). Cell type and time point are not known. CDR3: CASRRGTEETQYF. The CDR3 nucleotides are TGCGCCAGCAGAAGAGGGACGGAGGAGACCCAGTACTTC.